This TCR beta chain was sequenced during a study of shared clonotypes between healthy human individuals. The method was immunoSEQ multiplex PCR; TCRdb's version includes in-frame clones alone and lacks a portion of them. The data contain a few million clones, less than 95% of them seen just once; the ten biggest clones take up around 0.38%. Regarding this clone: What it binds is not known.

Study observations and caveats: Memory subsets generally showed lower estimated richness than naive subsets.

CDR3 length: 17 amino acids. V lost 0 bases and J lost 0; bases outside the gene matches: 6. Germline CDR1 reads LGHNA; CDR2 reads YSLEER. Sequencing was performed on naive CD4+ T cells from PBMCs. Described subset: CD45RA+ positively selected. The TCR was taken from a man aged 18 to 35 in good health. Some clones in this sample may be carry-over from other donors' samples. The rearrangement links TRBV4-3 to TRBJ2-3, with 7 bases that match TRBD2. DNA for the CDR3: TGCGCCAGCAGCCAAGACGTAGCGGGTGGGAGCACAGATACGCAGTATTTT. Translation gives CASSQDVAGGSTDTQYF.